This entry describes one T cell receptor (beta chain). What it binds is unknown. This entry is derived from a study of molecular identifiers for immune sequencing clone quantification. Study observations and caveats: Effector cells kept over 99% of their molecules in clones above 20 RNA copies, while naive cells kept under 1% there. With a barcode shared among identical TCR molecules, highly expanded clone sizes could be underestimated.

After removal of 1 base from V and 2 bases from J, the junction contained 9 bases not matched to a gene. CDR1 is SEHNR, CDR2 FQNEAQ, per germline (reference sequence). This CDR3 has 17 residues. MiXCR, applied by TCRdb to the PCR reads, yields one record per CDR3 protein. This table holds about 36,000 distinct CDR3 sequences, roughly 18% found once. The chain combines TRBV7-9 with TRBJ2-5; 8 nucleotides align to TRBD2. The sequence was obtained from a human donor in good health. Some libraries in this study had Jurkat cell RNA spiked in. The sample consisted of naive CD8+ T cells from blood, with Jurkat cell RNA spiked in. Subset indicated: FACS-sorted CD8+CD4-CCR7+CD45RA+ naive T cells. This CDR3 reads CASSLVLASGHQETQYF. The CDR3 nucleotides read TGTGCCAGCAGCTTAGTTTTGGCTAGCGGGCATCAAGAGACCCAGTACTTC.